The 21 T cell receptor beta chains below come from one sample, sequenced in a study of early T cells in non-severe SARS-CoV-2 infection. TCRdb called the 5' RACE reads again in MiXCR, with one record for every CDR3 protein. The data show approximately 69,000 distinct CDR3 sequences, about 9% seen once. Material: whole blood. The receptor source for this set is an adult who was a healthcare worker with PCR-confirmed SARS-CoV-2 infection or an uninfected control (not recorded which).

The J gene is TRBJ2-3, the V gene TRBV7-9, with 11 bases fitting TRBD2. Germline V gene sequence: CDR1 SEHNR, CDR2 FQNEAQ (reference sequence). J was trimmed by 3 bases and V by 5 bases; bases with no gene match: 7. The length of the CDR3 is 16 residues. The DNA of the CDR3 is TGTGCCAGCAGCCTAGGGACTAGCGGTATAACAGATACGCAGTATTTT. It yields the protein CASSLGTSGITDTQYF.

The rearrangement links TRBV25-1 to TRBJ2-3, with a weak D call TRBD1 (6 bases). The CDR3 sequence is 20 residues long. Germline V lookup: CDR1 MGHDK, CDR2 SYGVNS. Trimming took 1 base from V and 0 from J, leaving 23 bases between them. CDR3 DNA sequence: TGTGCCAGCAGTGAATTGAACAGGGAAGCCCCCCTAACTAGCACAGATACGCAGTATTTT. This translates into CASSELNREAPLTSTDTQYF.

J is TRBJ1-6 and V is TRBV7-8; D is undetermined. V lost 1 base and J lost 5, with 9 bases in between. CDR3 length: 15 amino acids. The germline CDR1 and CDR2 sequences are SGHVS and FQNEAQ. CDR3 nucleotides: TGTGCCAGCAGCTTAGTTAGGGCCGATAATTCACCCCTCCACTTT. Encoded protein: CASSLVRADNSPLHF.

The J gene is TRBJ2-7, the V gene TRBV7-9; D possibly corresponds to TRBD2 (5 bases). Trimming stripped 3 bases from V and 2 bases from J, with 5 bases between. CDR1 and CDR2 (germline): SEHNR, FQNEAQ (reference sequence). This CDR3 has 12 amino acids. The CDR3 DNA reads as TGTGCCAGCAGCTTCGGGACCTACGAGCAGTACTTC. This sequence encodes CASSFGTYEQYF.

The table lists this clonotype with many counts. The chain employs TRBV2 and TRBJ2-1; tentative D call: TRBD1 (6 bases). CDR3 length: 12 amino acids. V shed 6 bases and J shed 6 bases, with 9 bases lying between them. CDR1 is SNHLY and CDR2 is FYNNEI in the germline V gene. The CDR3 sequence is CASSQDSNEQFF. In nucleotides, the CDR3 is TGTGCCAGCAGCCAGGACAGCAATGAGCAGTTCTTC.

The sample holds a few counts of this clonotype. CDR3 sequence: CASSSQTALSYEQYF. The CDR3 coding sequence is TGTGCCAGCAGCTCCCAGACAGCCCTCTCCTACGAGCAGTACTTC. The V call is TRBV3-1, the J call TRBJ2-7; D may be TRBD1 (5 bases). V shed 5 bases and J shed 0 bases, with 14 bases lying between them. The germline V gene encodes CDR1 LGHDT and CDR2 YNNKEL (reference sequence). The CDR3 has 15 residues.

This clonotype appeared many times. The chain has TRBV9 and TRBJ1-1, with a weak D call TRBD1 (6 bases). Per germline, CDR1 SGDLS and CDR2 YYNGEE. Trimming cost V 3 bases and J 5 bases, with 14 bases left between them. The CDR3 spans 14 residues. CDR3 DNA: TGTGCCAGCAGCGGAGGGAACAGGGTTACTGAAGCTTTCTTT. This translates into CASSGGNRVTEAFF.

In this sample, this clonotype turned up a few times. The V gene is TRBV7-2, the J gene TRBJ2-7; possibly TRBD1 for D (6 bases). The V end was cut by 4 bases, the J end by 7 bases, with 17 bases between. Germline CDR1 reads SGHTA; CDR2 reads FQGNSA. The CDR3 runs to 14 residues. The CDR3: CASSYRTAFSEQYF. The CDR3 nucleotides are TGTGCCAGCAGCTACCGGACAGCCTTCTCTGAGCAGTACTTC. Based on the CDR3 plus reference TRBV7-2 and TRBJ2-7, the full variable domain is GAGVSQSPSNKVTEKGKDVELRCDPISGHTALYWYRQSLGQGLEFLIYFQGNSAPDKSGLPSDRFSAERTGGSVSTLTIQRTQQEDSAVYLCASSYRTAFSEQYFGPGTRLTVT.

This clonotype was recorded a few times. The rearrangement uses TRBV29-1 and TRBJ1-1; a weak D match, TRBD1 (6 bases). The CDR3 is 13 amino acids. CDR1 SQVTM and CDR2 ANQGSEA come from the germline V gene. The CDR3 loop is CSVLKQGNTEAFF. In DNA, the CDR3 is TGCAGTGTCCTTAAACAGGGGAACACTGAAGCTTTCTTT.

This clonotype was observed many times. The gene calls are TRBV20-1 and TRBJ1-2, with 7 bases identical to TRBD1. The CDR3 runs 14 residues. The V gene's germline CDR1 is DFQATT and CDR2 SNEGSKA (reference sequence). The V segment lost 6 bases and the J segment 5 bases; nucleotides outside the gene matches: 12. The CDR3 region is CSAWDSGLRYGYTF. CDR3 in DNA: TGCAGTGCCTGGGACAGCGGTCTGAGATATGGCTACACCTTC.

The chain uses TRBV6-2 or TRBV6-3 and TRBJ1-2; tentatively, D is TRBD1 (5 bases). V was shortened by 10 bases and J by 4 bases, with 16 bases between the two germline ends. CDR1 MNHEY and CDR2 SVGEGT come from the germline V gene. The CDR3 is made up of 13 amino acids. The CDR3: CATLRGDLYGYTF. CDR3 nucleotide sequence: TGTGCCACCCTCCGTGGGGACCTCTATGGCTACACCTTC.

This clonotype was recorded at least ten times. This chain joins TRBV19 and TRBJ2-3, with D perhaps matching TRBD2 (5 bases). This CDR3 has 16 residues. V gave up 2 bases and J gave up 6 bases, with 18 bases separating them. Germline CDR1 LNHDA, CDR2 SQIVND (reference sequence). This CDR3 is CASSIPPGVVGDTQYF. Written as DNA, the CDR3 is TGTGCCAGTAGTATACCCCCCGGGGTCGTTGGTGATACGCAGTATTTT.

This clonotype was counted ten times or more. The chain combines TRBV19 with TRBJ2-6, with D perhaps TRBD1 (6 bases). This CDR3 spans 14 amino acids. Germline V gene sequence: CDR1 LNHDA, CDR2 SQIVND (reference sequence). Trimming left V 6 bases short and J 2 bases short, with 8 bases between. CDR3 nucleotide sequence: TGTGCCAGTAGCACAGGGACTGGGGCCAACGTCCTGACTTTC. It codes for CASSTGTGANVLTF.

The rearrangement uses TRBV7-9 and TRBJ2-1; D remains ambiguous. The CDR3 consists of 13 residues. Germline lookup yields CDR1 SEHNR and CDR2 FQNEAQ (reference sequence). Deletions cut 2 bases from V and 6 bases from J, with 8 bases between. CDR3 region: CASSLSASNEQFF. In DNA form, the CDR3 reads TGTGCCAGCAGCTTATCCGCTAGCAATGAGCAGTTCTTC.

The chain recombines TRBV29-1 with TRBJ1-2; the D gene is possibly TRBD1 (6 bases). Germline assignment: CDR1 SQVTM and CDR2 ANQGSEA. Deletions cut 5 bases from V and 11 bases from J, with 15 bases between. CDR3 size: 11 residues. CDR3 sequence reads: CSVPDSQRYTF. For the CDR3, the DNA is TGCAGCGTTCCGGACAGCCAGAGATACACCTTC.

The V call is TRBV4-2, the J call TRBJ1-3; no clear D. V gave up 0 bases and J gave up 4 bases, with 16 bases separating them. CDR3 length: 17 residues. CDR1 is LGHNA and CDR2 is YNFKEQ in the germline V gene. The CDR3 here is CASSQDFAAGWGNTIYF. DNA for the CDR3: TGTGCCAGCAGCCAAGACTTTGCGGCGGGTTGGGGAAACACCATATATTTT.

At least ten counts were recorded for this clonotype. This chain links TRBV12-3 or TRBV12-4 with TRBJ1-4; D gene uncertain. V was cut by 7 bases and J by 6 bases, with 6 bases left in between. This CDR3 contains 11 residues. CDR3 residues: CASTLDEKLFF. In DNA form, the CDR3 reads TGTGCCAGCACCTTGGATGAAAAACTGTTTTTT.

CDR3 nucleotide sequence: TGTGCCAGCAGTGACACCCGCGGGGTTAACGAAAAACTGTTTTTT. Amino acid sequence: CASSDTRGVNEKLFF. The rearrangement uses TRBV25-1 and TRBJ1-4, with D unclear. CDR1 and CDR2 from the germline V gene are MGHDK and SYGVNS. Trimming left V 3 bases short and J 8 bases short, with 16 bases between. This CDR3 is built from 15 residues.

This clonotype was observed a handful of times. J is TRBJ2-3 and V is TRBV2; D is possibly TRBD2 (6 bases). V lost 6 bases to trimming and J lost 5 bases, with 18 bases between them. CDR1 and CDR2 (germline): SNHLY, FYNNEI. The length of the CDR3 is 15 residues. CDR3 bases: TGTGCCAGCAGGCCCTTAGGAGGGGCGTTAGATACGCAGTATTTT. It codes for CASRPLGGALDTQYF.

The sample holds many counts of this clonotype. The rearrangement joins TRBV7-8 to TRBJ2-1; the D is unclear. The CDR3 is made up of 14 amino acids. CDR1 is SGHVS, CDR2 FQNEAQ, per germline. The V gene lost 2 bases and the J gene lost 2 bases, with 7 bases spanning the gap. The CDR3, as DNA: TGTGCCAGCAGCTTAAGGGATACCTACAATGAGCAGTTCTTC. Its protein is CASSLRDTYNEQFF. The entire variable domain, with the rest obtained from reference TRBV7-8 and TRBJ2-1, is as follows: GAGVSQSPRYKVAKRGQDVALRCDPISGHVSLFWYQQALGQGPEFLTYFQNEAQLDKSGLPSDRFFAERPEGSVSTLKIQRTQQEDSAVYLCASSLRDTYNEQFFGPGTRLTVL.

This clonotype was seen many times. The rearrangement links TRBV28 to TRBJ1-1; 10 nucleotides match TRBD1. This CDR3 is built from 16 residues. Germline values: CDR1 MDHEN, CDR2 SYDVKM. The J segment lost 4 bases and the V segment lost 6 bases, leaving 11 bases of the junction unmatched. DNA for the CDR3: TGTGCCAGCAGCCCCCGGGACAGGGGCGCGGGCACTGAAGCTTTCTTT. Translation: CASSPRDRGAGTEAFF. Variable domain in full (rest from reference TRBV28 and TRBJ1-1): DVKVTQSSRYLVKRTGEKVFLECVQDMDHENMFWYRQDPGLGLRLIYFSYDVKMKEKGDIPEGYSVSREKKERFSLILESASTNQTSMYLCASSPRDRGAGTEAFFGQGTRLTVV.